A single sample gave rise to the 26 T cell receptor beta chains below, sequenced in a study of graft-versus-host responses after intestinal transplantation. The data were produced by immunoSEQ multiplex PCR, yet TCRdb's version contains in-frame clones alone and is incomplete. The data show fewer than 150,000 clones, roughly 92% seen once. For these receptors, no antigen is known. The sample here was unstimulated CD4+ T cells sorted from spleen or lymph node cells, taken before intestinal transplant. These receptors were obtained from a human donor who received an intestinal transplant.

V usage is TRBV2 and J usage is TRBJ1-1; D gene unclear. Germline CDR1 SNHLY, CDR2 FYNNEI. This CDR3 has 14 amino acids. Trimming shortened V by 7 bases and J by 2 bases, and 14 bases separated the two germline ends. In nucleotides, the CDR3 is TGTGCCAGCACTACACCGGACGGAAACACTGAAGCTTTCTTT. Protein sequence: CASTTPDGNTEAFF.

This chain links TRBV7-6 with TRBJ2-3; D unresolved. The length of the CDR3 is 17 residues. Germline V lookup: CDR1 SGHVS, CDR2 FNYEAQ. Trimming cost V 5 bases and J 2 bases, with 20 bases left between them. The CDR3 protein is CASSTLPRTINTDTQYF. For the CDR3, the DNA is TGTGCCAGCAGCACTCTACCGAGAACGATTAACACAGATACGCAGTATTTT.

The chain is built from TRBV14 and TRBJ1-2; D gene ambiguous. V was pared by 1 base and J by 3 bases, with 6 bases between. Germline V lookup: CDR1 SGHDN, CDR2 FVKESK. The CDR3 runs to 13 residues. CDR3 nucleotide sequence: TGTGCCAGCAGCCAAGTTTCCGACTATGGCTACACCTTC. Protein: CASSQVSDYGYTF.

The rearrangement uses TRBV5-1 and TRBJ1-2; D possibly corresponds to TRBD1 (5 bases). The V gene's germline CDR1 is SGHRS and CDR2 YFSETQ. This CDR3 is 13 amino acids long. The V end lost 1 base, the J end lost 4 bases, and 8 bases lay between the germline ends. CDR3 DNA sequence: TGCGCCAGCAGCTTGTGGGACGGCTATGGCTACACCTTC. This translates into CASSLWDGYGYTF.

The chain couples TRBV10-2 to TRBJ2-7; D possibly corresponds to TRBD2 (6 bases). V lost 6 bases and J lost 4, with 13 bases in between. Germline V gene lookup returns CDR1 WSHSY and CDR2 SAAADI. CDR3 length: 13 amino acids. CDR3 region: CASRPPAGYEQYF. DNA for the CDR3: TGCGCCAGCAGGCCCCCGGCGGGGTACGAGCAGTACTTC.

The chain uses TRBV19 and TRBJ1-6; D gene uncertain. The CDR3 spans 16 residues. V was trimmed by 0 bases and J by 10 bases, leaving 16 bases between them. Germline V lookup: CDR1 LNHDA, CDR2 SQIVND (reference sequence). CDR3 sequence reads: CASSIDPGAAGSPLHF. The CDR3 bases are TGTGCCAGTAGTATAGATCCCGGAGCCGCGGGGTCACCCCTCCACTTT.

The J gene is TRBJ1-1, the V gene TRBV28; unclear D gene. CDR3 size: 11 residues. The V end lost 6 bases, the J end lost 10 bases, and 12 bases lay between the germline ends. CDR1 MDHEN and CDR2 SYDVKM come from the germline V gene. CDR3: CASRSRRVAFF. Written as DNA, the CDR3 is TGTGCCAGCAGGTCGCGGAGGGTAGCTTTCTTT. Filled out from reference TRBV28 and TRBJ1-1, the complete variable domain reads DVKVTQSSRYLVKRTGEKVFLECVQDMDHENMFWYRQDPGLGLRLIYFSYDVKMKEKGDIPEGYSVSREKKERFSLILESASTNQTSMYLCASRSRRVAFFGQGTRLTVV.

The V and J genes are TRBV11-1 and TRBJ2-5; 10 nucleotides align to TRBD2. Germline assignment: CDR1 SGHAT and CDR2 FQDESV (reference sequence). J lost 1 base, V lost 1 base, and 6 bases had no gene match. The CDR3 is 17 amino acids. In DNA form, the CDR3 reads TGTGCCAGCAGCTTAGGTCTAGCGGGGGCACTCCAAGAGACCCAGTACTTC. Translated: CASSLGLAGALQETQYF.

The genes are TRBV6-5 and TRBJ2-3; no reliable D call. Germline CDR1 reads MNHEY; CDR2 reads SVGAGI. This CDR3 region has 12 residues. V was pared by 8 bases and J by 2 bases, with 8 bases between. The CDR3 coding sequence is TGTGCCAGCGCCGAGATCACAGATACGCAGTATTTT. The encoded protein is CASAEITDTQYF.

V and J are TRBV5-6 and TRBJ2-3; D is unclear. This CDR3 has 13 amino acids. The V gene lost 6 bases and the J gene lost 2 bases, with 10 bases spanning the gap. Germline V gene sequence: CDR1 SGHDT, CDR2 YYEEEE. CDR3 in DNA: TGTGCCAGCACCAAACAAATCACAGATACGCAGTATTTT. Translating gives CASTKQITDTQYF.

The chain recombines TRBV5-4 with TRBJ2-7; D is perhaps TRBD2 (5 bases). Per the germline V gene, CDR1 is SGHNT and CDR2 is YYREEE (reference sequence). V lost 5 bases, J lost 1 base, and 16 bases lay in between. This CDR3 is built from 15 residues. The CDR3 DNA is TGTGCCAGCAGTTTAGGACTCGGGTCGTCCTACGAGCAGTACTTC. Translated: CASSLGLGSSYEQYF.

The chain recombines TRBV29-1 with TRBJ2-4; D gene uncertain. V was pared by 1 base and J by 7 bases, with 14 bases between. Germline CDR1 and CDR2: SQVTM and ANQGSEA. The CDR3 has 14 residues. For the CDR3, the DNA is TGCAGCGTTGAAGCTCTGGGTATAGGTAACATTCAGTACTTC. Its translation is CSVEALGIGNIQYF. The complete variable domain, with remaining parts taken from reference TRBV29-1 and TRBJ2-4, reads SAVISQKPSRDICQRGTSLTIQCQVDSQVTMMFWYRQQPGQSLTLIATANQGSEATYESGFVIDKFPISRPNLTFSTLTVSNMSPEDSSIYLCSVEALGIGNIQYFGAGTRLSVL.

CDR3 nucleotides: TGTGCCAGTAGTCTTACTAGCGGGGGGGCCCGGGAGCTGTTTTTT. It is translated as CASSLTSGGARELFF. The rearrangement uses TRBV19 and TRBJ2-2, with 13 bases that match TRBD2. V shed 5 bases and J 9 bases; nucleotides not matched to a gene: 6. CDR1 and CDR2 from the germline V gene are LNHDA and SQIVND (reference sequence). The CDR3 is made up of 15 amino acids.

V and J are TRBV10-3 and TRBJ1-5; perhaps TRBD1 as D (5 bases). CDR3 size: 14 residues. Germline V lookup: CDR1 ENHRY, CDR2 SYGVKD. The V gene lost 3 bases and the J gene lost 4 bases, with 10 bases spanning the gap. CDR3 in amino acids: CAISDTGGNQPQHF. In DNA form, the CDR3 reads TGTGCCATCAGTGACACAGGAGGGAATCAGCCCCAGCATTTT.

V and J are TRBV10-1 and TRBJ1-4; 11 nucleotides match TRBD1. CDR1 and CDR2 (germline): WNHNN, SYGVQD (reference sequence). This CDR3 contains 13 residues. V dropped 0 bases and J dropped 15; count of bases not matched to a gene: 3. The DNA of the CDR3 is TGCGCCAGCAGTGAGTCGGCGGGACAGGGGGTGTTTTTT. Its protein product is CASSESAGQGVFF.

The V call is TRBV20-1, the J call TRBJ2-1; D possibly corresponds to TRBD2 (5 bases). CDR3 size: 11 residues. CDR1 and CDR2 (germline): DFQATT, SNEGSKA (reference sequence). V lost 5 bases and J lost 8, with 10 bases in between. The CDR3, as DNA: TGCAGTGCTCCACGAGGGTATGAGCAGTTCTTC. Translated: CSAPRGYEQFF.

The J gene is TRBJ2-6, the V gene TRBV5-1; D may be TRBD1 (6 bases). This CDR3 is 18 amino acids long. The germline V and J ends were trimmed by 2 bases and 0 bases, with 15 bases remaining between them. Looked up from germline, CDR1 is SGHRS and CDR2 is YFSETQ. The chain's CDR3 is CASSFRQASLSGANVLTF. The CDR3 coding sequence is TGCGCCAGCAGCTTCCGACAGGCTTCACTCTCTGGGGCCAACGTCCTGACTTTC.

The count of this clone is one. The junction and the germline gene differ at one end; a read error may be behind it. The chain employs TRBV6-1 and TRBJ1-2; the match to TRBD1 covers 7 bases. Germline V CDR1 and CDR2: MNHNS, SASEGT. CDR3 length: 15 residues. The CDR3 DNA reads TGTGCCGGCAGTCCCAAAAAGACAGGGCTCTATGGCTACACCTTC. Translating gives CAGSPKKTGLYGYTF.

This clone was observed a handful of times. CDR3 nucleotide sequence: TGTGCCAGCAGCGGCACCAAAGGCTCCTACGAGCAGTACTTC. Its translation is CASSGTKGSYEQYF. V usage is TRBV6-6 and J usage is TRBJ2-7; no reliable D call. Germline V gives CDR1 MNHNY, CDR2 SVGAGI (reference sequence). The CDR3 runs 14 residues. V was shortened by 6 bases and J by 0 bases, with 12 bases between the two germline ends.

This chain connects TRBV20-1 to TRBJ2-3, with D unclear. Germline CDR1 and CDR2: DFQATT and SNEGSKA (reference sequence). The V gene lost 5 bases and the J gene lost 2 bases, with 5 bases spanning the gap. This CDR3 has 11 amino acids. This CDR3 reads CSAPNTDTQYF. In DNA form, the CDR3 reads TGCAGTGCTCCCAACACAGATACGCAGTATTTT.

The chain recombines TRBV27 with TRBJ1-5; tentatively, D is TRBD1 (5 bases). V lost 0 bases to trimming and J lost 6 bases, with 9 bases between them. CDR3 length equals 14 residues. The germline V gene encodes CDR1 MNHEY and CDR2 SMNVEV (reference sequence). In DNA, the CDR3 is TGTGCCAGCAGTTTATCGCGGGGGTCTCAGCCCCAGCATTTT. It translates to CASSLSRGSQPQHF.

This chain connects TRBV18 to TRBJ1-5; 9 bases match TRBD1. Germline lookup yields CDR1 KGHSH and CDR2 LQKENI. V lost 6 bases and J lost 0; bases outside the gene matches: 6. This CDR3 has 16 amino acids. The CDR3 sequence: CASSPGQGYSNQPQHF. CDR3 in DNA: TGTGCCAGCTCGCCGGGACAGGGTTATAGCAATCAGCCCCAGCATTTT.

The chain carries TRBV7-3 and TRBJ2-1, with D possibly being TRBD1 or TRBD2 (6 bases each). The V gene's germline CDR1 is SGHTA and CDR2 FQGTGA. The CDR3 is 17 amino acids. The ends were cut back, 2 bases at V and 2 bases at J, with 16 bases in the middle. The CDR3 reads CASSLLGGRDTYNEQFF. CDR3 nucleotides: TGTGCCAGCAGCTTATTGGGCGGGCGGGACACCTACAATGAGCAGTTCTTC.

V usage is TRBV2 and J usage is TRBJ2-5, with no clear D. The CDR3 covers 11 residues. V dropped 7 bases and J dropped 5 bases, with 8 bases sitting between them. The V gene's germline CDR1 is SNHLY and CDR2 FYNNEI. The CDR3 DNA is TGTGCCAGCAAGAAGGAGGAGACCCAGTACTTC. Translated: CASKKEETQYF.

CDR3 coding DNA: TGTGCCAGCCGATCTGGGGGGGCGGGGGTGAGGAATGAGCAGTTCTTC. It translates to CASRSGGAGVRNEQFF. The chain recombines TRBV11-3 with TRBJ2-1; TRBD2 might be the D (7 bases). The germline V gene has CDR1 SGHNT and CDR2 YENEEA. The V end lost 8 bases, the J end lost 7 bases, and 24 bases lay between the germline ends. This CDR3 is 16 amino acids long.

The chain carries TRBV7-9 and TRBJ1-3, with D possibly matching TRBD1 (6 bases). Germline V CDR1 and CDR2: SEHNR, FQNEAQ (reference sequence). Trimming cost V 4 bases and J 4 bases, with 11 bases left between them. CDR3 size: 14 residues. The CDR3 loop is CASSSPQGGNTIYF. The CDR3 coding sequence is TGTGCCAGCAGCTCCCCACAGGGCGGAAACACCATATATTTT. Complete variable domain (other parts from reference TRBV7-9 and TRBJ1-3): DTGVSQNPRHKITKRGQNVTFRCDPISEHNRLYWYRQTLGQGPEFLTYFQNEAQLEKSRLLSDRFSAERPKGSFSTLEIQRTEQGDSAMYLCASSSPQGGNTIYFGEGSWLTVV.